This T cell receptor (beta chain) was sequenced for a study of blood T cells in healthy people across ages. General study points: Unsorted PBMCs blocked a conclusive comparison of naive and antigen-experienced cells. No one knew whether donors had CMV, which possibly confounded expanded clonotype changes.

There are 12 residues in the CDR3. V gave up 7 bases and J gave up 1 base, with 10 bases separating them. Germline V gene lookup returns CDR1 SQVTM and CDR2 ANQGSEA. The second PCR ran about 6 to 12 cycles with a sample-barcoded 5' primer and J-beta primers. Through a template-switch adaptor with 12 random nucleotides, each cDNA molecule received a tag. Each CDR3 protein gets one entry after TCRdb re-called the 5' RACE reads with MiXCR. The sample records approximately 1.5 million distinct CDR3 sequences, approximately 39% being singletons. This clonotype has a handful of counts. What it binds is not known.

The TCR comes from a woman aged 18 to 35 in good health. V is TRBV29-1 and J is TRBJ1-1; no reliable D call. Sequenced: blood. DNA for the CDR3: TGCAGCGCCGAAGGCCGGAACACTGAAGCTTTCTTT. This codes for CSAEGRNTEAFF.